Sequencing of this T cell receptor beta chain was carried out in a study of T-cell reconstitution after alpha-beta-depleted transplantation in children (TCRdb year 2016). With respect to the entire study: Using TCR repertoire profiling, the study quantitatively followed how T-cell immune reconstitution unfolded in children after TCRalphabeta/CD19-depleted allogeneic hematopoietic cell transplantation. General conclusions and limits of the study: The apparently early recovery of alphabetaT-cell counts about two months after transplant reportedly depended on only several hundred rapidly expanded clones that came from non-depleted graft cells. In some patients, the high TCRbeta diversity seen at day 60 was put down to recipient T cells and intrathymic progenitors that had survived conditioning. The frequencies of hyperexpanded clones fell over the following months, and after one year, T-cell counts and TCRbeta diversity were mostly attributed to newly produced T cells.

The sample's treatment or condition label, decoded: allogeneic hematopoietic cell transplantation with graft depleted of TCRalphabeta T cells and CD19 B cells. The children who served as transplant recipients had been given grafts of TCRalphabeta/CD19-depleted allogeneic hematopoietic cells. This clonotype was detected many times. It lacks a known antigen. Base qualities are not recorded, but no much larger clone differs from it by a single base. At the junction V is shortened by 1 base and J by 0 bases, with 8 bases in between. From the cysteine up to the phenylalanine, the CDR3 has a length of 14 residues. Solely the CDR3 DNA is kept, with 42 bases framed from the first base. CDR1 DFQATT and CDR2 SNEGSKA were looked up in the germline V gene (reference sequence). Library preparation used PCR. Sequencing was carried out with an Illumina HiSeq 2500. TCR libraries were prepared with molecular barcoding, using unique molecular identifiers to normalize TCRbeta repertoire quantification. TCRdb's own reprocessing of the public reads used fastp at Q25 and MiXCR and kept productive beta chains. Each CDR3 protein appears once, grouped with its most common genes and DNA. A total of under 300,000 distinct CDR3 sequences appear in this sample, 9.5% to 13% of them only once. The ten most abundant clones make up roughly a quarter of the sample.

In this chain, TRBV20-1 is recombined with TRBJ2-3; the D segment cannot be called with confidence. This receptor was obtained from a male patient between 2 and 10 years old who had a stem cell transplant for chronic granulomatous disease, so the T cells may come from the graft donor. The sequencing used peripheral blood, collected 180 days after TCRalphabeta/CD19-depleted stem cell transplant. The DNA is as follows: TGCAGTGCTAGAGTCCCTGCTAGCACAGATACGCAGTATTTT. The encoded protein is CSARVPASTDTQYF.